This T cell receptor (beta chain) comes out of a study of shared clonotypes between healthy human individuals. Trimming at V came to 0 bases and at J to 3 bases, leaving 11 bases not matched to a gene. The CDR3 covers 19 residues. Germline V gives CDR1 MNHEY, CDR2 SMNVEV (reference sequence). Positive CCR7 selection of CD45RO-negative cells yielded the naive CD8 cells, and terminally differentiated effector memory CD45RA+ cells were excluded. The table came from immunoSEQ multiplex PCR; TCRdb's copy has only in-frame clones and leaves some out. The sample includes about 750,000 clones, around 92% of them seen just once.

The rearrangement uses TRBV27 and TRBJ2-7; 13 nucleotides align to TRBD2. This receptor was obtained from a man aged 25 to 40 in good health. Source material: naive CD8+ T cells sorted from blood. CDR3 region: CASSLSGLAGVGVGYEQYF. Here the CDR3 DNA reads TGTGCCAGCAGTTTATCCGGACTAGCGGGAGTCGGAGTGGGCTACGAGCAGTACTTC.